The T cell receptor (beta chain) under discussion was sequenced for a study of preoperative IRX-2 immunotherapy in early breast cancer. Germline CDR1 is MNHGY and CDR2 is SAAAGT. V gave up 6 bases and J gave up 3 bases, with 12 bases separating them. This CDR3 is built from 13 residues. Clones were read by immunoSEQ multiplex PCR, and TCRdb kept only the in-frame ones, dropping some. Among roughly 93,000 clones listed, roughly 85% were seen once. Indicated treatment: preoperative locoregional IRX-2 cytokine immunotherapy. Preoperative locoregional IRX-2 cytokine immunotherapy was tested in the phase Ib source study.

The chain joins TRBV6-8 to TRBJ2-7; D assignment may be TRBD1 or TRBD2 (5 bases each). The TCR originated in a human donor with breast cancer. The sequences come from tumor tissue, collected after IRX-2 immunotherapy. The CDR3 coding sequence is TGTGCCAGCAGCGGGGCAGCCATCTACGAGCAGTACTTC. This encodes CASSGAAIYEQYF.